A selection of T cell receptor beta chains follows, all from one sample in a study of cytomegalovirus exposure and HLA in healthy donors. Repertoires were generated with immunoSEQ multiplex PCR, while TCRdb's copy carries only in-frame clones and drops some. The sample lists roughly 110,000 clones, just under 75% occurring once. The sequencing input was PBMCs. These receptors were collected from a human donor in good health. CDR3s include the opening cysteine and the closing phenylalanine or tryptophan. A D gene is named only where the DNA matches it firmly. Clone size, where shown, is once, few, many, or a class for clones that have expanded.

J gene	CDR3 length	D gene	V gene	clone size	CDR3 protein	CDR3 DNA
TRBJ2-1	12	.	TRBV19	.	CASSFQTGWKFF	TGTGCCAGTAGTTTTCAGACAGGTTGGAAGTTCTTC
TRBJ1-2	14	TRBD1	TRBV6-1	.	CASSAGQGSYGYTF	TGTGCCAGCAGTGCTGGACAGGGGAGCTATGGCTACACCTTC
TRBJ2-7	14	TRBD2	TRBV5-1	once	CASSRTSGSYEQYF	TGCGCCAGCAGCAGGACTAGCGGGAGCTACGAGCAGTACTTC
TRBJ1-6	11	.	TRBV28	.	CATRGAPPLHF	TGTGCCACTCGGGGGGCACCACCCCTCCACTTT
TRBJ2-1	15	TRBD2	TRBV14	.	CASSQVLTSGNEQFF	TGTGCCAGCAGCCAAGTTTTGACTAGCGGCAATGAGCAGTTCTTC
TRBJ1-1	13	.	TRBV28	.	CASSLDGKTEAFF	TGTGCCAGCAGTTTAGACGGGAAAACTGAAGCTTTCTTT
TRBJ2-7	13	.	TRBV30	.	CAWSPYYQGEQYF	TGTGCCTGGAGCCCCTACTACCAGGGGGAGCAGTACTTC
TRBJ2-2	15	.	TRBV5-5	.	CASSSNRENTGELFF	TGTGCCAGCAGCTCAAACAGGGAGAACACCGGGGAGCTGTTTTTT
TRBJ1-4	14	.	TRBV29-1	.	CSAWGGPTNEKLFF	TGCAGCGCCTGGGGGGGGCCAACTAATGAAAAACTGTTTTTT
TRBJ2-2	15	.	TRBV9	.	CASSVGALNTGELFF	TGTGCCAGCAGCGTAGGGGCGTTGAACACCGGGGAGCTGTTTTTT
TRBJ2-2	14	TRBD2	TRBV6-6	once	CVSSSRAGAGELFF	TGTGTCAGCAGTTCCCGGGCGGGGGCCGGGGAGCTGTTTTTT
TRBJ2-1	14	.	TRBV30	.	CAWSGRDYHNEQFF	TGTGCCTGGAGTGGCAGAGACTACCACAATGAGCAGTTCTTC
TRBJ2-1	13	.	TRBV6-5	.	CASRLASGYEQFF	TGTGCCAGCAGGCTAGCGAGTGGGTATGAGCAGTTCTTC
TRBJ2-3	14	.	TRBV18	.	CASSLQGYTDTQYF	TGTGCCAGCTCACTACAGGGATACACAGATACGCAGTATTTT
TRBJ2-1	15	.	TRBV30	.	CAWSVPWGRANEQFF	TGTGCCTGGAGTGTACCTTGGGGCAGGGCGAATGAGCAGTTCTTC
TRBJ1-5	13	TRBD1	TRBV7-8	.	CASSHDRAQPQHF	TGTGCCAGCAGCCACGACAGGGCTCAGCCCCAGCATTTT
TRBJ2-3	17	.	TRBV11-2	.	CASSLDPASFVGDTQYF	TGTGCCAGCAGCTTAGACCCCGCTTCCTTTGTCGGAGATACGCAGTATTTT
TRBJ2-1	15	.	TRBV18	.	CASSSTRLIDNEQFF	TGTGCCAGCTCATCAACCCGACTGATAGACAATGAGCAGTTCTTC
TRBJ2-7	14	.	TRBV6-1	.	CASSEEGRWGEQYF	TGTGCCAGCAGTGAAGAGGGGCGTTGGGGCGAGCAGTACTTC
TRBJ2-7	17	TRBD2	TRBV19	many	CASSIIHSSGSGDEQYF	TGTGCCAGTAGTATCATCCACTCTAGCGGGAGCGGCGACGAGCAGTACTTC
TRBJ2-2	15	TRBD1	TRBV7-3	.	CASSFGQGSTGELFF	TGTGCCAGCAGTTTTGGACAGGGCAGTACCGGGGAGCTGTTTTTT
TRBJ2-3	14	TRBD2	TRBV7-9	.	CASSELATEDTQYF	TGTGCCAGCAGCGAACTAGCGACGGAAGATACGCAGTATTTT
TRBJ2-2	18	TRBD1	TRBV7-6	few	CASRDGTGNLTNTGELFF	TGTGCCAGCAGGGATGGGACAGGGAACCTTACGAACACCGGGGAGCTGTTTTTT
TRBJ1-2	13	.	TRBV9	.	CASSGRFQGGYTF	TGTGCCAGCAGCGGCCGTTTTCAGGGAGGCTACACCTTC
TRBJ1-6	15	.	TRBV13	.	CASRSRQVRDSPLHF	TGTGCCAGCAGAAGTAGACAGGTACGAGATTCACCCCTCCACTTT
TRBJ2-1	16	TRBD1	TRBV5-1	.	CASSFTGTGADNEQFF	TGCGCCAGCAGCTTCACCGGGACAGGGGCCGACAATGAGCAGTTCTTC
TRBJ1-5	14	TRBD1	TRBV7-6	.	CASSSRQGVQPQHF	TGTGCCAGCAGCTCCCGACAGGGGGTCCAGCCCCAGCATTTT
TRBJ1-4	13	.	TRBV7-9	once	CAGGPGVEEKLFF	TGTGCCGGTGGGCCAGGGGTCGAAGAAAAACTGTTTTTT
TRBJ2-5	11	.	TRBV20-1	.	CSPRSGGAQYF	TGCAGTCCTAGGTCGGGCGGGGCCCAGTACTTC
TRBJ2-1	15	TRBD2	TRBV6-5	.	CASSYGGGRENEQFF	TGTGCCAGCAGTTACGGCGGGGGGAGGGAAAATGAGCAGTTCTTC
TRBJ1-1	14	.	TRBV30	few	CAWSGGTGRTEAFF	TGTGCCTGGTCGGGCGGAACAGGGCGAACTGAAGCTTTCTTT
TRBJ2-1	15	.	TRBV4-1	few	CASSQGGVTYNEQFF	TGCGCCAGCAGCCAAGGGGGCGTCACCTACAATGAGCAGTTCTTC
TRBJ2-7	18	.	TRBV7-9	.	CASSLREAGRGVAYEQYF	TGTGCCAGCAGCTTACGAGAGGCGGGGCGGGGAGTAGCCTACGAGCAGTACTTC
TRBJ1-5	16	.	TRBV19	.	CASMSSAGSSNQPQHF	TGTGCCAGTATGTCTTCCGCGGGCTCTAGCAATCAGCCCCAGCATTTT
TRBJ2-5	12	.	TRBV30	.	CAWLISARTQYF	TGTGCCTGGCTGATTAGTGCCCGGACCCAGTACTTC
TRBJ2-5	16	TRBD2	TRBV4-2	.	CASRLRDYGNEETQYF	TGTGCCAGCAGACTACGGGACTACGGGAACGAAGAGACCCAGTACTTC
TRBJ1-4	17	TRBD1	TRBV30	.	CAQNRGHRGATNEKLFF	TGTGCCCAAAACAGGGGGCATCGCGGTGCAACTAATGAAAAACTGTTTTTT
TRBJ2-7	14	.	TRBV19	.	CASSIRGSSYEQYF	TGTGCCAGTAGTATAAGGGGTTCGTCCTACGAGCAGTACTTC
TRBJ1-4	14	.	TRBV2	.	CASSKDRGNEKLFF	TGTGCCAGCAGTAAGGACAGAGGAAATGAAAAACTGTTTTTT
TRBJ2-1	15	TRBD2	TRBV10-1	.	CASSGYSGSYNEQFF	TGCGCCAGCAGTGGATATAGCGGGTCCTACAATGAGCAGTTCTTC